A selection of T cell receptor beta chains follows, all from one sample in a study of shared clonotypes between healthy human individuals. TCRdb keeps only in-frame clones here, not all; method: immunoSEQ multiplex PCR. Of 2.3 million or so clones in the sample, over 90% were seen once. The sample was naive CD4+ T cells from PBMCs. The origin of the receptors is a man younger than 35 in good health. Some clones in this sample may be carry-over from other donors' samples. Each CDR3 is given with its conserved first and last residue. D genes are given only for firm matches. Size tells how often a clone was seen (once, few, many) or the class of an expanded clone, and some rows leave it out.

>TRBV10-2|TRBJ2-2|TRBD1|.
TGCGCCAGCAGTGATGGGGACAGGGAGAACACCGGGGAGCTGTTTTTT
CASSDGDRENTGELFF
>TRBV9|TRBJ2-2|TRBD2|.
TGTGCCAGCAGCGTAGGCGGGAGTGGTACCGGGGAGCTGTTTTTT
CASSVGGSGTGELFF
>TRBV23-1|TRBJ2-7|.|.
TGCGCCAGCACCTACGAGCAGTACTTC
CASTYEQYF
>TRBV30|TRBJ1-6|.|.
TGTGCCTGGAGGCTAACCCCGGGAACGGATTCACCCCTCCACTTT
CAWRLTPGTDSPLHF
>TRBV10-1|TRBJ2-1|.|.
TGCGCCAGCAGTGAACTAGCTGACAATGAGCAGTTCTTC
CASSELADNEQFF
>TRBV9|TRBJ2-4|TRBD2|.
TGTGCCAGCAGCGGACAGAGGAGCGGGAGGTTTAGAAACATTCAGTACTTC
CASSGQRSGRFRNIQYF
>TRBV9|TRBJ1-3|TRBD1|.
TGTGCCAGCAGTAGCAGGGGGGTTGGAAACACCATATATTTT
CASSSRGVGNTIYF
>TRBV2|TRBJ2-1|.|.
TGTGCCAGCAGGCCCCAGAGACTCTCCTACAATGAGCAGTTCTTC
CASRPQRLSYNEQFF
>TRBV11-2|TRBJ2-2|.|once
TGTGCCAGCAGCTTATATGAGACCCACACCGGGGAGCTGTTTTTT
CASSLYETHTGELFF
>TRBV7-2|TRBJ2-7|.|.
TGTGCCAGCAGCGCCCCCCTCCGAGGGCATTACGAGCAGTACTTC
CASSAPLRGHYEQYF
>TRBV7-2|TRBJ2-1|.|.
TGTGCCAGCAGCTTATCAAGGGACAATGAGCAGTTCTTC
CASSLSRDNEQFF
>TRBV6-5|TRBJ1-5|.|.
TGTGCCAGCAGTTACTCAACAGGGCTCAATCAGCCCCAGCATTTT
CASSYSTGLNQPQHF
>TRBV6-5|TRBJ1-1|.|few
TGTGCCAGCAGTCGGCTCGTGGGGAACACTGAAGCTTTCTTT
CASSRLVGNTEAFF
>TRBV2|TRBJ2-1|.|.
TGTGCCAGCCGCGTTAATGAGCAGTTCTTC
CASRVNEQFF
>TRBV18|TRBJ1-2|TRBD1|.
TGTGCCAGCTCACCACCGTCTCTCGGACAGGGGGAAAAGACCTTC
CASSPPSLGQGEKTF
>TRBV7-2|TRBJ2-7|TRBD2|.
TGTGCCAGCAGCTTAGACGGTGGTAGCGGGAGAACCCCAGGGAGCGAGCAGTACTTC
CASSLDGGSGRTPGSEQYF
>TRBV6-1|TRBJ2-7|TRBD1|.
TGTGCCAGCCGGGACAGGAGTTCCTACGAGCAGTACTTC
CASRDRSSYEQYF
>TRBV6-5|TRBJ2-7|.|once
TGTGCCAGCAGTTTTTCGTTAAGCAGGGACGAGCAGTACTTC
CASSFSLSRDEQYF
>TRBV7-9|TRBJ1-5|TRBD1|.
TGTGCCAGCAGCTTAGGACAGGGACAAGTCCAGCCCCAGCATTTT
CASSLGQGQVQPQHF
>TRBV7-9|TRBJ1-4|TRBD1|.
TGTGCCAGCAGCTTTGGGACAGGTGAAAAACTGTTTTTT
CASSFGTGEKLFF
>TRBV7-8|TRBJ2-5|.|.
TGTGCCAGCAGCTTACTACTTCAAGAGACCCAGTACTTC
CASSLLLQETQYF
>TRBV28|TRBJ2-3|TRBD2|.
TGTGCCAGCAGTTTACGGGAGGGGGATACGCAGTATTTT
CASSLREGDTQYF
>TRBV18|TRBJ2-3|.|.
TGTGCCAGCTCACCACCGGTGGGAGATACGCAGTATTTT
CASSPPVGDTQYF
>TRBV9|TRBJ1-1|.|.
TGTGCCAGCAGCGTAGGTGGGGGGGCTGCTTTCTTT
CASSVGGGAAFF
>TRBV2|TRBJ2-7|TRBD2|.
TGTGCCAGCACCTCCACCGGGACTAGGAGGTACGAGCAGTACTTC
CASTSTGTRRYEQYF
>TRBV28|TRBJ2-3|.|.
TGTGCCAGCAGTCCAGGGTCTGTCCAGCGCACAGATACGCAGTATTTT
CASSPGSVQRTDTQYF
>TRBV5-4|TRBJ1-2|TRBD1|.
TGTGCCAGCAGCCTGGGACAGGGGGACGGCTACACCTTC
CASSLGQGDGYTF
>TRBV28|TRBJ1-2|.|few
TGTGCCAGCAGTACAGGAAACTATGGCTACACCTTC
CASSTGNYGYTF
>TRBV5-1|TRBJ2-5|.|.
TGCGCCAGCAGCCCGGGGCCACCGAGAGAGACCCAGTACTTC
CASSPGPPRETQYF